The 9 T cell receptor beta chains below were found in one sample sequenced in a study of CD8+ T cells in alopecia areata. Investigators isolated RNA and reverse transcribed it into cDNA to act as the sequencing template. Sequencing was performed with immunoSEQ multiplex PCR; in TCRdb, only in-frame clones are kept and a portion is missing. The data show just over 150,000 clones, 50% to 65% seen once. The sequencing here drew on CD8+ T cells sorted from blood, taken at week 0. The receptor source for this set is a human donor with alopecia areata.

The chain couples TRBV27 to TRBJ2-7; D ambiguous. CDR1 and CDR2 (germline): MNHEY, SMNVEV (reference sequence). CDR3 size: 13 residues. Trimming took off 3 bases at V and 1 base at J, with 7 bases between the two ends. CDR3 residues: CASSFRRSYEQYF. DNA of the CDR3: TGTGCCAGCAGTTTTCGTAGGTCCTACGAGCAGTACTTC.

The chain carries TRBV5-6 and TRBJ2-5; TRBD2 aligns across 7 bases. The CDR3 has 17 residues. Per the germline V gene, CDR1 is SGHDT and CDR2 is YYEEEE. V lost 5 bases and J lost 2; bases outside the gene matches: 15. In nucleotides, the CDR3 is TGTGCCAGCAGTCGGGCCCGCTGGAGCGGGGTTCAAGAGACCCAGTACTTC. Its protein product is CASSRARWSGVQETQYF.

This chain joins TRBV7-3 and TRBJ2-1, with a weak D call TRBD2 (5 bases). The V end was cut by 5 bases, the J end by 2 bases, with 13 bases between. This CDR3 has 15 residues. Germline lookup yields CDR1 SGHTA and CDR2 FQGTGA. The DNA of the CDR3 is TGTGCCAGCAGCCCCTACCGGGGAACCTACAATGAGCAGTTCTTC. Protein sequence: CASSPYRGTYNEQFF.

This clone occurred a few times. V and J are TRBV13 and TRBJ2-5; TRBD1 is a possible D gene (6 bases). Per the germline V gene, CDR1 is PRHDT and CDR2 is FYEKMQ (reference sequence). The CDR3 runs to 13 residues. Trimming shortened V by 5 bases and J by 4 bases, and 11 bases separated the two germline ends. CDR3 sequence reads: CASSLGAGETQYF. CDR3 coding DNA: TGTGCCAGCAGCCTGGGGGCGGGAGAGACCCAGTACTTC.

V is TRBV4-1 and J is TRBJ2-1; D possibly matches TRBD1 or TRBD2 (5 bases each). In germline, CDR1 is MGHRA, CDR2 YSYEKL. The CDR3 spans 17 residues. V was clipped by 3 bases and J by 0 bases, with 15 bases between them. CDR3 sequence (DNA): TGCGCCAGCAGCCACCCGGCGGCAGGGAGCTCCTACAATGAGCAGTTCTTC. It is translated as CASSHPAAGSSYNEQFF.

This clone was found a few times. The V gene is TRBV2, the J gene TRBJ1-1; no clear D. The CDR3 is 14 amino acids. The germline CDR1 and CDR2 sequences are SNHLY and FYNNEI. The V and J ends lost 6 bases and 1 base respectively, with 12 bases between them. The CDR3 nucleotides read TGTGCCAGCAGACTTAGAACCGAGAACACTGAAGCTTTCTTT. Translating it yields CASRLRTENTEAFF.

This clone turned up a few times. CDR3 residues: CASDAGNTEAFF. The CDR3 DNA is TGTGCCAGTGACGCAGGGAACACTGAAGCTTTCTTT. This sequence joins TRBV19 and TRBJ1-1; D is unclear. CDR3 size: 12 residues. Per the germline V gene, CDR1 is LNHDA and CDR2 is SQIVND (reference sequence). The germline V and J ends were trimmed by 8 bases and 1 base, with 8 bases remaining between them.

The chain couples TRBV13 to TRBJ2-7; TRBD2 aligns across 14 bases. The germline V gene encodes CDR1 PRHDT and CDR2 FYEKMQ (reference sequence). J gave up 2 bases and V 4 bases, and 7 bases lay outside the gene matches. The CDR3 is 17 amino acids. CDR3 residues: CASSSGLAGGHAYEQYF. CDR3 coding DNA: TGTGCCAGCAGCTCCGGACTAGCGGGGGGCCACGCCTACGAGCAGTACTTC. Full variable domain (remainder filled in from reference TRBV13 and TRBJ2-7): AAGVIQSPRHLIKEKRETATLKCYPIPRHDTVYWYQQGPGQDPQFLISFYEKMQSDKGSIPDRFSAQQFSDYHSELNMSSLELGDSALYFCASSSGLAGGHAYEQYFGPGTRLTVT.

This sequence joins TRBV29-1 and TRBJ1-2; D remains unclear. Deletions cut 5 bases from V and 6 bases from J, with 10 bases between. The germline CDR1 and CDR2 sequences are SQVTM and ANQGSEA. The CDR3 length is 11 residues. CDR3 sequence reads: CSVPQSNGYTF. The CDR3 nucleotides read TGCAGCGTTCCCCAGTCTAATGGCTACACCTTC.